This T cell receptor beta chain was profiled in a study of blood T cell repertoires in COVID-19. Germline assignment: CDR1 KGHSH and CDR2 LQKENI. The CDR3 length is 14 residues. V shed 3 bases, J shed 3 bases, and the junction held 4 bases outside the gene matches. The data were produced by immunoSEQ multiplex PCR, yet TCRdb's version contains in-frame clones alone and is incomplete. This table has over 50,000 clones, 70% to 90% appearing once. The source material was peripheral blood. V usage is TRBV18 and J usage is TRBJ1-1; 7 nucleotides align to TRBD1. This TCR derives from a man aged 55 to 70 with acute or convalescent COVID-19. CDR3 nucleotide sequence: TGTGCCAGCTCACCCAGGGGGGAGGACACTGAAGCTTTCTTT. As protein: CASSPRGEDTEAFF.